The clone carrying this TCR beta chain was detected once. Germline assignment: CDR1 SQVTM and CDR2 ANQGSEA. The CDR3 is 13 amino acids. V shed 7 bases, J shed 6 bases, and the junction held 8 bases outside the gene matches. This specimen belongs to a study of blood T cell repertoires in COVID-19. Data came from immunoSEQ multiplex PCR; TCRdb stores just in-frame clones and leaves some out. The sample contains approximately 140,000 clones, approximately 86% of which appear only once. This TCR was recovered from a man aged 70 or older with acute or convalescent COVID-19. The V call is TRBV29-1, the J call TRBJ2-7, with 11 bases aligning to TRBD2. The material sequenced was peripheral blood. The CDR3 bases are TGCAGCGGCCTGACTAGCGGGAAAGGCGAGCAGTACTTC. Its translation is CSGLTSGKGEQYF.